Listed below are T cell receptor beta chains from one sample, sequenced in a study of beta chain features in type 1 diabetes. Some clones are missing from TCRdb's copy, which holds only in-frame ones; the method was immunoSEQ multiplex PCR. The sample has around 150,000 clones; less than 9% are singletons. Input material: central memory CD4+ T cells from blood. The source is a woman aged 30 to 39 in good health. Each CDR3 is given with its conserved first and last residue.

15,TRBV7-9,TRBJ2-1,CASSSVVGGNNEQFF
13,TRBV2,TRBJ1-5,CASSELSLGSQHF
15,TRBV5-1,TRBJ2-7,CASSSETSGNYEQYF
16,TRBV18,TRBJ2-2,CASSPRDRGDTGELFF
14,TRBV19,TRBJ2-3,CASRERERTDTQYF
12,TRBV30,NA,CAYKGTSPEQYF
15,TRBV29-1,TRBJ1-1,CSVEVAGGKDTEAFF
16,TRBV6-6,TRBJ2-7,CASSQVGVEFTYEQYF
14,TRBV7-9,TRBJ2-7,CASSLVWTSAEQYF
15,TRBV7-3,TRBJ2-2,CASSFGLAGVGELFF
13,TRBV5-1,TRBJ2-7,CASSLGVLNEQYF
18,TRBV21-1,TRBJ2-3,CASSIGSSGSSWADTQYF
13,TRBV7-6,TRBJ1-5,CASSLVAGQPQHF
17,TRBV7-2,TRBJ2-2,CASSLVGGSINTGELFF
15,TRBV5-1,TRBJ2-5,CASSLGGTGPETQYF
15,TRBV15,TRBJ2-6,CATRRAGTGANVLTF
16,TRBV7-2,TRBJ2-1,CASSPGGTSGPSRQFF
16,TRBV5-1,TRBJ2-1,CASSLEAGGMTHEQFF
16,TRBV5-4,TRBJ2-1,CASSLWRTSGTNEQFF
13,TRBV15,TRBJ2-5,CATSLSSLETQYF
17,TRBV29-1,TRBJ2-7,CSVEGIEGSGSLYEQYF